This T cell receptor beta chain was found in a study of identical twins. In its sample, this clonotype was seen a few times. V lost 2 bases to trimming and J lost 7 bases; unmatched junction nucleotides: 9. CDR3 length: 17 amino acids. Per germline, CDR1 MGHRA and CDR2 YSYEKL. Via MiXCR, TCRdb re-called the 5' RACE reads, giving one row per CDR3 protein. Seen here are roughly 570,000 distinct CDR3 sequences, more than 9% observed once, and the top ten hold 2.5% to 3.5%. The same specimen was also included in a second study, on yellow fever vaccine responses in identical twins.

Sequencing used PBMCs. The receptor comes from a woman younger than 35 in good health. The V gene is TRBV4-1, the J gene TRBJ2-1, with 12 bases aligning to TRBD2. The CDR3 region is CASSQSLATSGGNEQFF. The CDR3 coding sequence is TGCGCCAGCAGCCAAAGTCTGGCCACTAGCGGGGGGAATGAGCAGTTCTTC.